This T cell receptor beta chain was captured by sequencing in a study of cytomegalovirus exposure and HLA in healthy donors (dated by TCRdb to about 2017). Regarding the complete study: An earlier analysis of 550 to 700 of the donors reported about 290 Gb of sequence data and around 120 million unique TCR beta sequences from about 179 million T cells. Every repertoire in the discovery cohort had been generated on one and the same sequencing platform. Donor age, sex, ethnicity and CMV serostatus were collected together with the repertoire data. The aim of the study was to test whether cataloging public T cell receptors could identify signatures of past pathogen exposure. About 280 gigabases of sequencing data and approximately 85 million unique TCR sequences were included in an early release covering about 600 HLA-typed donors. HLA typing included class I and class II loci at four-digit resolution. Four or five DR-DQ haplotypes were handled as single units for association and clustering, since linkage in the cohort was strong. Among the roughly 400 genotyped donors, approximately 77% belonged to the genetic ancestry cluster associated with self-reported Caucasian donors. Using immunosequencing, the study profiled T cell repertoires from 500 to 800 subjects and related those repertoires to cytomegalovirus serostatus. In an earlier analysis of 587 of the donors, high-throughput TCR beta sequencing was used to judge whether each TCR beta V gene segment behaved as functional or pseudogenic. In the later analysis, no new phenotypic data were used to find candidate immune exposures; instead, reliance was placed on TCR beta sequences and their occurrence across donors. The number of donors typed differed by locus, with about 629-630 for A, B, C, DRB1 and DQB1, around 500 for DQA1, some 570 for DPA1, and around 450 for DPB1. To predict cytomegalovirus infection status, the study brought together high-throughput TCR immunosequencing, statistical association of individual TCRs with disease status, and machine learning. Along with the 666-subject first cohort, a separate validation cohort of 120 different subjects was used. A later analysis re-analyzed previously published TCR beta repertoires from roughly 690 donors and added high-resolution HLA genotyping to study TCR occurrence patterns. A later genetic analysis took genome-wide SNP genotypes for about three fifths of the 666 donors and used that subset as a discovery cohort. On average, 235,054 unique TCR beta nucleotide sequences were sequenced per donor among roughly 430 genotyped donors of the cohort, with 15% to 20% of those sequences being non-productive. Overall study outcomes, separate from this receptor: It was suggested by the authors that the approach could potentially be generalized to other disease states and immunological phenotypes. About 17 rarely observed V segments, including chromosome 9 orphons, were excluded from the earlier analysis of about 500 of the donors because counts were too low. Correlated functional status among segregating V segments might be attributable to linkage disequilibrium, but an unknown experimental factor could not be ruled out. A few of the identified cytomegalovirus-associated TCR beta chains were confirmed in vitro to be specific for cytomegalovirus antigens. Because HLA typing was unavailable for some donors at each locus, only the typed subset was used in association tests. A total of roughly 160 TCR beta chains were listed by the study as associated with cytomegalovirus. In an earlier analysis of a few hundred of the donors, most TCR beta V segments were observed in productive rearrangements about 87% or about 30% of the time, broadly matching IMGT annotations. A further reported finding was that TCR beta sequences accurately predicted the HLA-A and HLA-B alleles for most subjects in the first cohort. According to a later analysis, most CMV-associated TCR beta chains appeared to be HLA-restricted, and the HLA associations seemed to be driven largely by CMV exposure. Cytomegalovirus status was reported to be diagnosed by the classifier with high specificity and sensitivity in both the original and validation cohorts. At a false discovery rate of 0.05, a later analysis linked 16,000 or so TCR beta sequences to specific HLA alleles. Most TCR sequences were observed very rarely across donors, whereas some public TCRs were present in many individuals. Strong co-occurrence of HLA alleles, especially DR and DQ, made assigning TCR associations to individual alleles difficult. A later analysis reported that several top co-occurrence clusters appeared linked to parvovirus B19, influenza, CMV and Epstein-Barr virus. In a later analysis, the rate of TCR association differed among HLA loci, with DRB1 alleles having the most associated TCRs and HLA-C alleles having the fewest. In a later genetic analysis, a missense DCLRE1C variant was associated with V-gene and J-gene trimming of TCR beta chains, and the association was replicated in an independent cohort. The cohort was sequenced for TCR beta chains only, and without alpha or paired-chain data the features that could be detected were limited. Compared with equally common non-associated chains, HLA-associated TCR beta chains in a later analysis were more clonally expanded and had lower generation probabilities. CMV serostatus was the only immune exposure information available for the cohort. A cluster of highly shared sequence variants was judged likely to be a technical artifact of the sequencing pipeline. A later genetic analysis reported fewer N-insertions in productive TCRs among donors in an Asian-associated ancestry cluster than the roughly 620-donor mean. Sequencing depth was assumed to be roughly uniform across donors in the presence/absence analyses, though that assumption may not hold. Some IMGT-functional V segments, including TRBV6-2 and TRBV6-3, could not be distinguished by the 87-base-pair reads and were therefore excluded.

Details on this clone: This receptor's antigen is unknown. Base qualities are not at hand, and no much larger clone is one base apart.

In total, approximately 700 healthy bone marrow donors made up the cohort. At the time of sampling, all cohort members were nominally healthy, though unrecorded immune exposures were likely present. The donor was CMV seronegative and belonged to the group of around 400 seronegative cohort members. A peripheral blood sample was provided by each donor, and peripheral blood mononuclear cells were used for TCR beta sequencing. Genomic DNA extraction from the blood cell samples was performed with the Qiagen DNeasy Blood Extraction Kit. The germline V gene gives CDR1 as LGHNA and CDR2 as YNFKEQ. From the cysteine up to the phenylalanine, the CDR3 has a length of 16 residues. Left in the record is the CDR3 DNA by itself, 48 bases read in frame from the first base. V is reduced by 4 bases and J by 1 base, leaving a spacing of 17 bases between them. Libraries came from the immunoSEQ multiplex PCR assay. For the multiplex PCR, a mixture combining 60 forward primers for TCR Vbeta segments and 13 reverse primers for TCR Jbeta segments was used. The CDR3 region of rearranged TCR beta genes was amplified from genomic DNA by a multiplex PCR assay. The Illumina HiSeq System was used to sequence the amplified TCR beta libraries as 87-base-pair reads. The study's own analysis went as follows. A later analysis counted about 82 million unique TCR beta chains across the 670 or so repertoires, and some 11 million of these chains were shared by at least two donors. Raw reads were error-corrected and collapsed into unique sequences with a nearest-neighbor algorithm that merged closely related sequences to remove PCR and sequencing errors. To assign V, D and J gene segments, CDR3 sequences were aligned to IMGT reference sequences. Each retained sequence needed at least a six-nucleotide match to both a V gene segment and a J gene segment. Rearrangements were called productive when the CDR3 lacked stop codons and stayed in frame with V and J; all others were non-productive. CDR3 was defined according to IMGT convention as the region running from the second conserved V-encoded cysteine to the conserved J-encoded phenylalanine. The earlier analysis of 500 to 600 of the donors excluded sequences that lacked an unambiguous match to a single V gene segment. An earlier analysis of some 610 of the donors called V segments functional above 56.7% productive rearrangements and segregating when the between-donor standard deviation exceeded 5%. A statistical classification framework was built for diagnosing cytomegalovirus status from the catalog of TCR beta chain sequences. In a later analysis, TCR nucleotide sequences were compared against IMGT/GENE-DB human TR gene sequences so that V and J genes could be assigned. In a later analysis, CDR3 sequences and most-parsimonious VDJ recombination scenarios were assigned using the TCRdist pipeline. In a later analysis, every TCR beta chain was defined by the combination of its CDR3 amino acid sequence and its V-gene family, and reads without a unique V-gene family were dropped. To address suspected cross-contamination and a sequencing artifact, a later analysis removed around 590 highly shared, low-generation-probability nucleotide sequences. In a later analysis, a clonal expansion index for each public chain was calculated from normalized within-repertoire ranks of inferred template counts. In a later analysis, generation probabilities were computed with a VDJ recombination model fitted to out-of-frame rearrangements, and the resulting probabilities were checked against IGoR. A later analysis scored TCR-TCR, TCR-HLA and TCR-CMV co-occurrence with hypergeometric tests, applying a repertoire-size bias correction to TCR pairs. In a later analysis, false discovery rates were estimated by permuting HLA or CMV assignments 20 times. A later analysis grouped co-occurring TCRs with DBSCAN, adding TCRdist sequence similarity when clustering within HLA-allele-positive subsets. Co-occurrence clustering excluded repertoires with fewer than 30,000 or more than 120,000 public chains, plus five with anomalous nucleotide sharing. The immuneACCESS repertoire file appears here via TCRdb, limited to in-frame rearrangements. These files lack a portion of the clones; in checked studies, under half of the deficit traces to unresolved V genes, and the cause of the others is not known. V, J and clone size reflect that table, while D and trimming were determined from the DNA. This sample holds 95,000 to 130,000 clones; roughly four fifths were observed only once. The ten biggest clones cover 1.6% of the sample.

This sequence originates from a woman younger than 35 in good health and CMV-seronegative. The sample consisted of PBMCs. The chain is encoded by TRBV4-2 joined to TRBJ2-7; TRBD2 is possibly the D segment (6 matching bases). The DNA is TGTGCCAGCAGCCCTCTTGGGGGGTCTGCGTCCTACGAGCAGTACTTC. Translated, it gives CASSPLGGSASYEQYF.